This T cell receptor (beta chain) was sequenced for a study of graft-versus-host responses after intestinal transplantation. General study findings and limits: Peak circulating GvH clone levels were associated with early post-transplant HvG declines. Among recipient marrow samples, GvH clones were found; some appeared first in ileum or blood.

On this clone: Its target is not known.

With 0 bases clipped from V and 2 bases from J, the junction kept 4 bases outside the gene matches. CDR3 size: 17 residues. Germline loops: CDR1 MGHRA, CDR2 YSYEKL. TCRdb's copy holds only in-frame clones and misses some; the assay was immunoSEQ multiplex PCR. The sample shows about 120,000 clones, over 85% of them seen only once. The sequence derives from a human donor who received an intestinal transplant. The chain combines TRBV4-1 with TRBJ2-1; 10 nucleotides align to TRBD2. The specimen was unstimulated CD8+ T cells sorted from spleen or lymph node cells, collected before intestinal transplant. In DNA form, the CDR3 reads TGCGCCAGCAGCCAAGATTCCACTAGCGGGACCTACAATGAGCAGTTCTTC. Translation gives CASSQDSTSGTYNEQFF.